This T cell receptor beta chain was sequenced in a study of regulatory T cells in long-lasting Graves disease (TCRdb year 2021). About the investigation overall: Persistent Graves' disease meant more than 5 years of antithyroid drug treatment with TSH receptor autoantibodies that stayed positive. A total of roughly 35 samples were covered by TCR sequencing, comprising approximately 13 persistent and about 20 newly diagnosed Graves' disease patients. The study took place in China and was registered as a clinical trial. Persistent Graves' disease patients were compared with newly diagnosed Graves' disease patients by peripheral blood TCR sequencing and RNA sequencing. Persistent Graves' disease patients in the clinical cohort had taken antithyroid drugs for 9 to 11 years on average. What the study reported, not specific to this receptor: Peripheral blood alone was examined, since thyroid tissue, which constituted the primary lesion, could not be accessed. Compared with newly diagnosed patients, patients with persistent Graves' disease had lower TCR Shannon entropy and fewer highly expanded clones, which suggests clonal expansion. Persistent disease showed preferential use of TRBV28, TRBJ1-2 and TRBJ2-5, whereas newly diagnosed disease favored TRBV20-1 and TRBJ2-1. The authors noted that the small sample size was a limitation that may lower accuracy. Sequencing and analysis were limited to the TCR beta chain. Patients with persistent disease shared more public clonotypes (about 2,500) than newly diagnosed patients did (approximately 1,000).

From the germline V gene (reference sequence), CDR1 is GTSNPN and CDR2 is SVGIG. V lost 6 bases and J lost 4 bases, and the count of bases not matched to a germline gene is 6. The CDR3 covers 12 residues, taking in both the cysteine and the phenylalanine. The entry retains the CDR3 DNA only, 36 bases that are in frame from base 1. Libraries were made using multiplex PCR. The run used an Illumina HiSeq 4000. CDR3 regions were amplified by Arm-PCR with iRepertoire HTBI primers to construct TCR beta libraries. Gel purification was performed on PCR products prior to sequencing. Per the authors' processing: Gene usage analysis of CDR3 amino acid clonotypes relied on the approximately 60 TRBV and 14 TRBJ segments identified across samples. COPE and FqMerger were used to merge filtered high-quality paired reads into contigs. Contigs were aligned with BLAST to IMGT TRBV, TRBD and TRBJ reference genes, and CDR3 was defined per IMGT. Clonotypes above 0.1% frequency were classified as highly expanded clones. Shannon entropy served as the measure of repertoire diversity, while the Gini coefficient captured V-J evenness. Public clonotypes were defined as clonotypes shared by more than one individual. TCRdb reprocessed the public reads (quality trimming at Q25 with fastp, clone calling with MiXCR) and kept in-frame beta chains. Every CDR3 protein is listed once, alongside the most common genes and DNA of its rows. The V and J calls reflect TCRdb's pipeline rather than the authors' work. For this sample there are over 650,000 distinct CDR3 sequences; around 30% appear just once. The ten most abundant clones make up about 42% of the sample.

On this clonotype: This receptor's antigen is unknown. It has no much larger one-base neighbor in the sample; base qualities were not kept.

The time point label, read with the paper, signifies: persistent/refractory GD, antithyroid drugs over 5 years with positive TRAb. For both TCR sequencing and RNA sequencing, RNA was extracted from PBMCs using TRIzol. Graves' disease was diagnosed according to American Thyroid Association guidelines. Patients for the study were recruited at an endocrinology department in Xi'an, China. From each patient, nine milliliters of peripheral blood was collected into an EDTA anticoagulant tube. Ficoll Paque Plus density gradient separation was used to isolate PBMCs, and no further T cell sorting was performed. An Agilent 2100 Bioanalyzer and agarose gel were used to check RNA quality, while a NanoDrop 2000 measured RNA concentration.

Here the sequenced sample was peripheral blood mononuclear cells (PBMCs), taken when the disease was refractory, from a patient treated with antithyroid drugs. This TCR was recovered from a female donor with Graves disease. The chain couples TRBV30 to TRBJ2-7, with 7 bases in between that match TRBD1. The bases read TGTGCCTGCCGGGACAGATCATACGAGCAGTACTTC. Translated, this is CACRDRSYEQYF.